This TCR gamma chain was identified during a study of γδ T cells in repeated Plasmodium falciparum infection. Study-level information: Over around 630 days, donors received four mosquito-bite P. falciparum NF54 infections.

TCRdb used CATT to re-call clones from the multiplex PCR reads. The table shows tens of thousands of gamma-chain clones, with roughly 1.4% occurring only once. The CDR3 consists of 14 residues. Germline CDR1 VINAFY, CDR2 YDVSNSKD. With respect to this clone: The antigen is undetermined. TCRdb's protein, taken from a much larger clone, differs from this DNA's translation at residue 2, likely owing to a read error; the protein displayed comes from the DNA.

General study findings and limits: In Vdelta2-negative, largely Vdelta1+, gammadelta repertoires, repeated controlled infections appeared to drive clonal selection waves. Many TCRgamma sequences overlapped between individuals in stable Vgamma9/Vdelta2+ repertoires.

Gammadelta T cells were flow-sorted from PBMC into Vgamma9/Vdelta2+ and Vdelta2-negative populations for bulk analysis. The genes are TRGV5 and TRGJ1 or TRGJ2. TCRdb gives no J gene; it was assigned here by matching the DNA to germline. Sequenced sample: gamma-delta T cells from blood. The clonotype originates from a pool of human donors (malaria-infected and uninfected, not separated). Here the CDR3 reads CTTWDRQMPYKKLF. In nucleotides, the CDR3 is TGTACCACCTGGGACAGGCAGATGCCCTATAAGAAACTCTTT.